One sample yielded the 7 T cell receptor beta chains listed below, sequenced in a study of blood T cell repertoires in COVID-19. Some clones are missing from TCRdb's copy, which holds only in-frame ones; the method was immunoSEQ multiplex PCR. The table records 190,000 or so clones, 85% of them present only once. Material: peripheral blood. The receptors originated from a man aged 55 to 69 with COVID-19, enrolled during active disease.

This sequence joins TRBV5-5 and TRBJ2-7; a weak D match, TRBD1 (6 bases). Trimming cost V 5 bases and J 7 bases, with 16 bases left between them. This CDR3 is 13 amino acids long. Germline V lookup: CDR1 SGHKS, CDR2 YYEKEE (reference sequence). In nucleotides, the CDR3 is TGTGCCAGCAGAACAGACAGGTGGGGGGAGCAGTACTTC. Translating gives CASRTDRWGEQYF.

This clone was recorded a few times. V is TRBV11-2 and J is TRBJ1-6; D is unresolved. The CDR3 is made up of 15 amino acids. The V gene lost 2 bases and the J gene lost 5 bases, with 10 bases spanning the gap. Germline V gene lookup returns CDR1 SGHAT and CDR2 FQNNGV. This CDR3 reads CASSLNTNNNSPLHF. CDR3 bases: TGTGCCAGCAGCTTAAACACTAACAATAATTCACCCCTCCACTTT. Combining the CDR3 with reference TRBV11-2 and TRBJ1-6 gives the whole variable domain EAGVAQSPRYKIIEKRQSVAFWCNPISGHATLYWYQQILGQGPKLLIQFQNNGVVDDSQLPKDRFSAERLKGVDSTLKIQPAKLEDSAVYLCASSLNTNNNSPLHFGNGTRLTVT.

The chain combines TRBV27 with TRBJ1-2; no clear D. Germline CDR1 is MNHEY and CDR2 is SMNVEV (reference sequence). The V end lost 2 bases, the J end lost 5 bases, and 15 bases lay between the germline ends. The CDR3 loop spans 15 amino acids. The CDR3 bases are TGTGCCAGCAGTTTAATAGGCCCAGGCGGGTATGGCTACACCTTC. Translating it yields CASSLIGPGGYGYTF.

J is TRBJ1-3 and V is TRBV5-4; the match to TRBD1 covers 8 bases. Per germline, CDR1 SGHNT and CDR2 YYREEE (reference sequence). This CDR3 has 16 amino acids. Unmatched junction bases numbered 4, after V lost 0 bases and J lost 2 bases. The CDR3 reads CASSLGIQGAGNTIYF. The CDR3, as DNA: TGTGCCAGCAGCTTGGGGATACAGGGGGCTGGAAACACCATATATTTT.

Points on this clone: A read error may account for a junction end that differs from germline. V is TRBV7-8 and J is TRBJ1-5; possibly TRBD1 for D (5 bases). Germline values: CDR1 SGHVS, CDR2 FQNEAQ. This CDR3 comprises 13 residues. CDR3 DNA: TGTGCCAGCTGCTTGGAGGGGAATCAGCCCCAGCATTTT. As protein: CASCLEGNQPQHF.

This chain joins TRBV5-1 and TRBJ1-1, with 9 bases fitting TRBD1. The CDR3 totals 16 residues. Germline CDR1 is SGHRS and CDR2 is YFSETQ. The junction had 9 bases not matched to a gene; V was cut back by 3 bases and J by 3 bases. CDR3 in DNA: TGCGCCAGCAGCTCTGGACAGGGGATGGGACACACTGAAGCTTTCTTT. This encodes CASSSGQGMGHTEAFF. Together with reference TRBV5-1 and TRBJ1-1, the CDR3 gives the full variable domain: KAGVTQTPRYLIKTRGQQVTLSCSPISGHRSVSWYQQTPGQGLQFLFEYFSETQRNKGNFPGRFSGRQFSNSRSEMNVSTLELGDSALYLCASSSGQGMGHTEAFFGQGTRLTVV.

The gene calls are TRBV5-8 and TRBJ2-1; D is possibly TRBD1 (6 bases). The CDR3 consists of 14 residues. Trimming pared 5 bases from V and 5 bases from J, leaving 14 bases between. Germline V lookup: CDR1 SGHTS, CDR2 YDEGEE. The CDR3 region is CASRGLRGHNEQFF. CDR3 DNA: TGTGCCAGCAGAGGACTCAGGGGACACAATGAGCAGTTCTTC. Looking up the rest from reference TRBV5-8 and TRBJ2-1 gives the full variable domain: EAGVTQSPTHLIKTRGQQATLRCSPISGHTSVYWYQQALGLGLQFLLWYDEGEERNRGNFPPRFSGRQFPNYSSELNVNALELEDSALYLCASRGLRGHNEQFFGPGTRLTVL.